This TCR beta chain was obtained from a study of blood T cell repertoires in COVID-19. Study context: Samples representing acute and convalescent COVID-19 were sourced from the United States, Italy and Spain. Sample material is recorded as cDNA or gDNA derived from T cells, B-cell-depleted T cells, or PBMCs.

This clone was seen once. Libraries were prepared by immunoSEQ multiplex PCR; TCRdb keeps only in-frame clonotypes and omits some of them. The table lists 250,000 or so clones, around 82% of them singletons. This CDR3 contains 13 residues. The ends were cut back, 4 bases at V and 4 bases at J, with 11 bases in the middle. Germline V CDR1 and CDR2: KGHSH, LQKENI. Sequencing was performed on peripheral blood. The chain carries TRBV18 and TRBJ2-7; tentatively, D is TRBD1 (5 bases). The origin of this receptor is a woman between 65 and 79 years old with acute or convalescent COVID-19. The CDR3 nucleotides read TGTGCCAGCTCACTACAGAAGGGGTACGAGCAGTACTTC. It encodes CASSLQKGYEQYF.